These 32 T cell receptor beta chains share one sample of origin, sequenced in a study of blood T cell repertoires in COVID-19. The data were produced by immunoSEQ multiplex PCR, yet TCRdb's version contains in-frame clones alone and is incomplete. The data show around 73,000 clones, 84% seen once. Sequences were obtained from peripheral blood. The receptors derive from a human donor in a cohort sampled during active COVID-19.

The chain uses TRBV7-9 and TRBJ2-6; the D is unclear. The V end lost 5 bases, the J end lost 0 bases, and 8 bases lay between the germline ends. The CDR3 has 15 residues. In germline, CDR1 is SEHNR, CDR2 FQNEAQ (reference sequence). CDR3 nucleotides: TGTGCCAGCAGCCTACAGCACTCTGGGGCCAACGTCCTGACTTTC. Translation gives CASSLQHSGANVLTF.

The chain carries TRBV5-6 and TRBJ2-3; possibly TRBD2 for D (5 bases). CDR3 size: 13 residues. Trimming removed 2 bases from V and 6 bases from J, with 10 bases in between. CDR1 SGHDT and CDR2 YYEEEE come from the germline V gene. The chain's CDR3 is CASSLTRWDTQYF. The CDR3 bases are TGTGCCAGCAGCTTAACTAGATGGGATACGCAGTATTTT.

This clone appeared once. The chain joins TRBV2 to TRBJ1-5; TRBD1 might be the D (5 bases). Germline V gives CDR1 SNHLY, CDR2 FYNNEI. The CDR3 spans 13 residues. The V end lost 8 bases, the J end lost 7 bases, and 15 bases lay between the germline ends. The CDR3 is CASGGGSHQPQHF. Written as DNA, the CDR3 is TGTGCCAGCGGGGGAGGCAGTCACCAGCCCCAGCATTTT.

This sequence joins TRBV6-5 and TRBJ1-2, with 7 bases aligning to TRBD1. The CDR3 extends over 13 amino acids. CDR1 MNHEY and CDR2 SVGAGI come from the germline V gene. The junction had 8 bases not matched to a gene; V was cut back by 6 bases and J by 7 bases. CDR3 nucleotides: TGTGCCAGCAGGCAGACAGGGAAGGGTGGCTACACCTTC. This codes for CASRQTGKGGYTF.

V usage is TRBV5-6 and J usage is TRBJ2-3, with 10 bases that match TRBD2. J gave up 1 base and V 0 bases, and 11 bases lay outside the gene matches. The germline CDR1 and CDR2 sequences are SGHDT and YYEEEE. The CDR3 loop spans 19 amino acids. CDR3 amino acids: CASSLASGGSYLGTDTQYF. Here the CDR3 DNA reads TGTGCCAGCAGCTTGGCTAGCGGGGGTTCTTACTTAGGCACAGATACGCAGTATTTT.

The rearrangement uses TRBV4-1 and TRBJ2-5; perhaps TRBD1 as D (6 bases). The length of the CDR3 is 16 residues. Trimming shortened V by 0 bases and J by 5 bases, and 16 bases separated the two germline ends. CDR1 and CDR2 from the germline V gene are MGHRA and YSYEKL. The CDR3 spells CASSQDRNRVGETQYF. The CDR3 nucleotides read TGCGCCAGCAGCCAAGATCGAAACAGGGTGGGGGAGACCCAGTACTTC.

This clone appeared a single time. The chain joins TRBV12-3 or TRBV12-4 to TRBJ2-7; D not resolved. V lost 0 bases, J lost 6 bases, and 6 bases lay in between. This CDR3 contains 12 residues. CDR3 residues: CASSLAQFEQYF. CDR3 sequence (DNA): TGTGCCAGCAGTTTAGCACAGTTCGAGCAGTACTTC.

In its sample, this clone was seen a few times. This chain links TRBV6-6 with TRBJ2-7; D not certain. The ends were cut back, 5 bases at V and 1 base at J, with 3 bases in the middle. Germline V gives CDR1 MNHNY, CDR2 SVGAGI (reference sequence). The CDR3 extends over 11 amino acids. CDR3 sequence (DNA): TGTGCCAGCAGTCCTTCCTACGAGCAGTACTTC. Translated, it gives CASSPSYEQYF.

The chain couples TRBV3-1 (or the pseudogene TRBV3-2) to TRBJ1-1; D is possibly TRBD1 (6 bases). The germline V and J ends were trimmed by 4 bases and 4 bases, with 19 bases remaining between them. This CDR3 comprises 16 residues. The germline CDR1 and CDR2 sequences are LGHDT and YNNKEL (reference sequence). The CDR3 DNA follows: TGTGCCAGCAGCCCCGGGGGGGGCCATCGGGCCACTGAAGCTTTCTTT. Protein: CASSPGGGHRATEAFF.

The chain combines TRBV14 with TRBJ2-7; a weak D match, TRBD2 (6 bases). V was cut by 0 bases and J by 7 bases, with 10 bases left in between. From germline, CDR1 is SGHDN and CDR2 FVKESK. CDR3 size: 13 residues. In DNA form, the CDR3 reads TGTGCCAGCAGCCAAGAGCTCGCGGGGGAGCAGTACTTC. Its translation: CASSQELAGEQYF.

The gene calls are TRBV10-3 and TRBJ2-3, with 8 nucleotides matching TRBD1. This CDR3 region has 14 residues. The J segment lost 1 base and the V segment lost 8 bases, leaving 5 bases of the junction unmatched. The V gene's germline CDR1 is ENHRY and CDR2 SYGVKD. This CDR3 reads CAIGLTGGTDTQYF. Here the CDR3 DNA reads TGTGCCATCGGATTGACAGGGGGCACAGATACGCAGTATTTT.

The chain employs TRBV6-5 and TRBJ1-6, with 7 nucleotides matching TRBD1. Germline loops: CDR1 MNHEY, CDR2 SVGAGI. The CDR3 totals 13 residues. V lost 4 bases, J lost 9 bases, and 3 bases stayed unmatched. CDR3 region: CASSSTGVSPLHF. The CDR3, as DNA: TGTGCCAGCAGTTCCACAGGGGTTTCACCCCTCCACTTT.

CDR3 nucleotides: TGCGCCAGCAGCTTGGAAGGTGGGGCCTCACCCTACAATGAGCAGTTCTTC. Amino acids: CASSLEGGASPYNEQFF. The J gene is TRBJ2-1, the V gene TRBV5-1; maybe TRBD1 (5 bases). The CDR3 sequence is 17 residues long. V was shortened by 0 bases and J by 2 bases, with 15 bases between the two germline ends. The germline V gene has CDR1 SGHRS and CDR2 YFSETQ.

V is TRBV6-5 and J is TRBJ2-5, with 7 bases matching TRBD1. The junction had 5 bases not matched to a gene; V was cut back by 6 bases and J by 1 base. CDR1 is MNHEY, CDR2 SVGAGI, per germline. This CDR3 region has 14 residues. The CDR3 bases are TGTGCCAGCAGCGAGGGACAGCTCCAAGAGACCCAGTACTTC. As protein: CASSEGQLQETQYF.

The rearrangement joins TRBV5-5 to TRBJ1-2; D remains unclear. The CDR3 covers 17 residues. Deletions cut 0 bases from V and 0 bases from J, with 15 bases between. CDR1 and CDR2 from the germline V gene are SGHKS and YYEKEE (reference sequence). The CDR3 loop is CASSLEFGHSTNYGYTF. In nucleotides, the CDR3 is TGTGCCAGCAGCTTGGAGTTTGGGCACTCTACTAACTATGGCTACACCTTC.

The chain has TRBV7-2 and TRBJ2-4; TRBD2 aligns across 12 bases. Germline V gene sequence: CDR1 SGHTA, CDR2 FQGNSA. The trim removed 0 bases at V and 6 bases at J, leaving 6 bases unmatched. The CDR3 totals 17 residues. CDR3: CASSLALAGGRGNIQYF. The CDR3 DNA sequence: TGTGCCAGCAGCTTAGCGCTAGCGGGGGGGCGGGGAAACATTCAGTACTTC.

The CDR3 DNA is TGTGCCAGTAGTATTGATAGCGGAGGCTCCTACGAGCAGTACTTC. This codes for CASSIDSGGSYEQYF. V usage is TRBV19 and J usage is TRBJ2-7; a weak D match, TRBD2 (6 bases). V was cut by 3 bases and J by 0 bases, with 12 bases left in between. The CDR3 consists of 15 residues. Germline assignment: CDR1 LNHDA and CDR2 SQIVND (reference sequence).

The chain combines TRBV6-1 with TRBJ1-5; weak D call: TRBD1 (6 bases). Germline V gene lookup returns CDR1 MNHNS and CDR2 SASEGT. V was pared by 3 bases and J by 8 bases, with 14 bases between. CDR3 length: 14 amino acids. CDR3 region: CASSDRGVREPQHF. The DNA for the CDR3 is TGTGCCAGCAGTGACAGGGGTGTGCGGGAGCCCCAGCATTTT.

The chain recombines TRBV4-1 with TRBJ2-2; D is perhaps TRBD1 (7 bases). The CDR3 contains 14 residues. Germline CDR1 reads MGHRA; CDR2 reads YSYEKL. Trimming stripped 4 bases from V and 8 bases from J, with 14 bases between. DNA of the CDR3: TGCGCCAGCAGCCGACGACAGGGAGGTGGGGAGCTGTTTTTT. Translating gives CASSRRQGGGELFF.

V gene TRBV4-1 combines with J gene TRBJ1-5, with unresolved D. The CDR3 contains 16 residues. V lost 0 bases, J lost 4 bases, and 13 bases lay in between. CDR1 is MGHRA, CDR2 YSYEKL, per germline. CDR3 region: CASSQEVRYGNQPQHF. CDR3 in DNA: TGCGCCAGCAGCCAAGAGGTGCGGTACGGGAATCAGCCCCAGCATTTT.

This sequence joins TRBV5-4 and TRBJ2-2, with a possible D match to TRBD1 (6 bases). The CDR3 is 15 amino acids. Between the trimmed V and J ends, which lost 0 bases and 0 bases, there was a span of 6 bases. The germline CDR1 and CDR2 sequences are SGHNT and YYREEE (reference sequence). CDR3 in DNA: TGTGCCAGCAGCTTGGACAGGGCGAACACCGGGGAGCTGTTTTTT. Translated: CASSLDRANTGELFF.

The chain is built from TRBV27 and TRBJ1-1, with no clear D. Germline CDR1 reads MNHEY; CDR2 reads SMNVEV (reference sequence). CDR3 length equals 14 residues. V was shortened by 8 bases and J by 0 bases, with 13 bases between the two germline ends. This CDR3 is CASALDEMNTEAFF. The CDR3 coding sequence is TGTGCCAGCGCTCTTGATGAGATGAACACTGAAGCTTTCTTT.

The chain is built from TRBV19 and TRBJ1-2; D is unresolved. The CDR3 contains 11 residues. The germline V and J ends were trimmed by 10 bases and 5 bases, with 11 bases remaining between them. The V gene's germline CDR1 is LNHDA and CDR2 SQIVND (reference sequence). The CDR3 coding sequence is TGTGCCACCACGGGAGGGTATGGCTACACCTTC. It encodes CATTGGYGYTF.

J is TRBJ2-4 and V is TRBV5-8; D may be TRBD1 (5 bases). This CDR3 contains 15 residues. V was clipped by 6 bases and J by 0 bases, with 13 bases between them. In germline, CDR1 is SGHTS, CDR2 YDEGEE. The DNA for the CDR3 is TGTGCCAGCAACCCGCAGGGTCTAGCCAAAAACATTCAGTACTTC. This encodes CASNPQGLAKNIQYF.

The V call is TRBV3-1 (or the pseudogene TRBV3-2), the J call TRBJ1-1; TRBD1 is a possible D gene (5 bases). Germline values: CDR1 LGHDT, CDR2 YNNKEL (reference sequence). This CDR3 has 12 amino acids. Between the trimmed V and J ends, which lost 4 bases and 11 bases, there was a span of 14 bases. The CDR3: CASSPRAGRAFF. The CDR3 region has the DNA TGTGCCAGCAGCCCCAGGGCAGGGAGGGCTTTCTTT.

The count of this clone is one. The chain links TRBV9 to TRBJ2-5; a possible D gene is TRBD1 (6 bases). The germline V gene encodes CDR1 SGDLS and CDR2 YYNGEE. The CDR3 is 15 amino acids. With 4 bases removed from V and 5 bases from J, the gap between germline ends came to 18 bases. CDR3 residues: CASSLAAGARETQYF. CDR3 in DNA: TGTGCCAGCAGCCTCGCCGCAGGGGCTCGGGAGACCCAGTACTTC.

The chain couples TRBV25-1 to TRBJ2-2, with 8 bases aligning to TRBD1. The CDR3 sequence is 15 residues long. Germline loops: CDR1 MGHDK, CDR2 SYGVNS. V shed 5 bases, J shed 5 bases, and the junction held 7 bases outside the gene matches. This CDR3 is CASSLSGGWTGELFF. The CDR3 DNA reads as TGTGCCAGCAGTTTATCAGGGGGCTGGACCGGGGAGCTGTTTTTT.

This chain joins TRBV7-9 and TRBJ1-2; 7 positions match TRBD1. The CDR3 is 15 amino acids. Trimming cost V 5 bases and J 4 bases; bases outside gene matches: 10. Germline CDR1 is SEHNR and CDR2 is FQNEAQ (reference sequence). In nucleotides, the CDR3 is TGTGCCAGCAGCCCCATAGGACAGGATCTCTATGGCTACACCTTC. Encoded protein: CASSPIGQDLYGYTF.

Here the CDR3 DNA reads TGTGCCAGCAGTAAACAGGGGGGGAATGAGCAGTTCTTC. Translating it yields CASSKQGGNEQFF. The rearrangement uses TRBV2 and TRBJ2-1; perhaps TRBD1 as D (8 bases). CDR3 size: 13 residues. Germline lookup yields CDR1 SNHLY and CDR2 FYNNEI. Trimming pared 5 bases from V and 7 bases from J, leaving 12 bases between.

The chain is built from TRBV18 and TRBJ1-6; D is unclear. This CDR3 is 17 amino acids long. V was clipped by 0 bases and J by 4 bases, with 13 bases between them. Germline V gene data show CDR1 as KGHSH and CDR2 as LQKENI. The CDR3 spells CASSPPYSPTYNSPLHF. The CDR3 DNA reads as TGTGCCAGCTCACCACCATACTCCCCTACGTATAATTCACCCCTCCACTTT.

The chain combines TRBV6-1 with TRBJ1-5; the D gene is possibly TRBD1 (6 bases). CDR1 MNHNS and CDR2 SASEGT come from the germline V gene. This CDR3 spans 16 amino acids. Trimming took 0 bases from V and 7 from J, leaving 16 bases between them. In nucleotides, the CDR3 is TGTGCCAGCAGTGAAGCTGTCGACAGGCCCCTCCAGCCCCAGCATTTT. Its translation: CASSEAVDRPLQPQHF.

The chain links TRBV10-3 to TRBJ2-6; maybe TRBD1 (6 bases). CDR1 and CDR2 from the germline V gene are ENHRY and SYGVKD. This CDR3 spans 13 amino acids. The V end was cut by 10 bases, the J end by 2 bases, with 9 bases between. The CDR3 here is CATSGAGANVLTF. The CDR3, as DNA: TGTGCCACCTCAGGGGCTGGGGCCAACGTCCTGACTTTC.